The clone carrying this T cell receptor beta chain was detected ten times or more. The data were taken from a study of T-cell memory formation after mild COVID-19. A single record per CDR3 protein comes from TCRdb applying MiXCR to the 5' RACE reads. The data hold hundreds of thousands of distinct CDR3 sequences, with 7% to 10% observed a single time. This TCR was sampled from a man aged 18 to 30 who had mild COVID-19 (a few samples of this study predate the infection). Cell type and time point are not known. The sample comprised PBMCs or a T cell subset sorted from them (not recorded which).

CDR3 nucleotide sequence: TGTGCCAGCAGCTTCGGTCGGGAGTACGAGCAGTACGTC. It encodes CASSFGREYEQYV. V and J are TRBV7-2 and TRBJ2-7, with a tentative D call TRBD2 (6 bases). CDR1 and CDR2 (germline): SGHTA, FQGNSA. The CDR3 consists of 13 residues. The V end was cut by 3 bases, the J end by 4 bases, with 10 bases between.